This TCR beta chain was captured in a study of control samples from healthy donors and cancer patients. Assay: immunoSEQ multiplex PCR; the TCRdb copy retains only in-frame clones and omits some. There are over 80,000 clones in the sample; roughly four fifths occur only once, and roughly 2% lies in the top ten. This clone was detected only a few times. V lost 6 bases and J lost 6; bases outside the gene matches: 4. Germline values: CDR1 SNHLY, CDR2 FYNNEI. The CDR3 extends over 13 amino acids. The genes are TRBV2 and TRBJ2-2; 7 bases align to TRBD1. This clonotype was sampled from a man aged 55 to 69 in good health. Sequencing was done on a sample of blood. CDR3: CASSSRGSGELFF. The CDR3 DNA reads TGTGCCAGCAGCTCCAGGGGGTCCGGGGAGCTGTTTTTT.